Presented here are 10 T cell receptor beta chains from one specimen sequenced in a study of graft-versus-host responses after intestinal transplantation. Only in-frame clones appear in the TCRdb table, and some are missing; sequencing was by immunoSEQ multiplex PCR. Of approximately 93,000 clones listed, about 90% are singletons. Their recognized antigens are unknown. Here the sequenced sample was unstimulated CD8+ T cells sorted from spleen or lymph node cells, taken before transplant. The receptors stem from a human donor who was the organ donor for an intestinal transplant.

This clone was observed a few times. The CDR3 DNA reads as TGTGCCAGCAGCTTTCCGAACTATGGCTACACCTTC. This translates into CASSFPNYGYTF. This sequence joins TRBV5-6 and TRBJ1-2; no firm D call. The germline CDR1 and CDR2 sequences are SGHDT and YYEEEE. Trimming removed 2 bases from V and 2 bases from J, with 4 bases in between. CDR3 length: 12 residues.

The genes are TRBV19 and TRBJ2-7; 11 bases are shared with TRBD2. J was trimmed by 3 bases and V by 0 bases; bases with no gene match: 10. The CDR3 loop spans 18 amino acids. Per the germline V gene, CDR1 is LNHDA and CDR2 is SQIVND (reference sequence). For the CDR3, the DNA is TGTGCCAGTAGTATAGATCCCGGCATAGCGGGGGGGAACTACGAGCAGTACTTC. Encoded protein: CASSIDPGIAGGNYEQYF.

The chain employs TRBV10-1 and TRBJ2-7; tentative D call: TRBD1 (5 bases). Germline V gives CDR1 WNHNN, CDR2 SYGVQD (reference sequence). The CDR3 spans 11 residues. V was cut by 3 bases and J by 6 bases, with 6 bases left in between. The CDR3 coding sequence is TGCGCCAGCAGTGATGACAGCGAGCAGTACTTC. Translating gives CASSDDSEQYF.

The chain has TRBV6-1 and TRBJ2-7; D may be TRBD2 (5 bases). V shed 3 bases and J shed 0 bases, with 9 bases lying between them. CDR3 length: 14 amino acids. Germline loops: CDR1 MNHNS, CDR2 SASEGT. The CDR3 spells CASSDSGFSYEQYF. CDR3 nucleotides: TGTGCCAGCAGTGATTCGGGATTCTCCTACGAGCAGTACTTC.

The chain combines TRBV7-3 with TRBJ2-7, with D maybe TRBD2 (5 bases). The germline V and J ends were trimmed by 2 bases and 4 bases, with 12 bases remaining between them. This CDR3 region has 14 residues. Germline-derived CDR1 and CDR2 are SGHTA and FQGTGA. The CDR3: CASSLEGHLYEQYF. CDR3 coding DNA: TGTGCCAGCAGCTTAGAGGGTCATCTATACGAGCAGTACTTC.

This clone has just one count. The CDR3: CASIAGDNFEQFF. The CDR3 DNA follows: TGCGCCAGCATAGCGGGAGATAACTTTGAGCAGTTCTTC. The V gene is TRBV5-1, the J gene TRBJ2-1; 9 positions match TRBD2. Germline CDR1 SGHRS, CDR2 YFSETQ. Trimming at V came to 6 bases and at J to 9 bases, leaving 7 bases not matched to a gene. The CDR3 sequence is 13 residues long.

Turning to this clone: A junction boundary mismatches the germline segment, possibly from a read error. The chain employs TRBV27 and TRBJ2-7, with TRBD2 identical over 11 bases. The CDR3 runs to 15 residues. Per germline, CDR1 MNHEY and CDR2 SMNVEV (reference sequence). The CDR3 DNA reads TGTGCCAGCAGTGTATCGGGACTAGCGGCATACGAGCAGTACTTC. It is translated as CASSVSGLAAYEQYF.

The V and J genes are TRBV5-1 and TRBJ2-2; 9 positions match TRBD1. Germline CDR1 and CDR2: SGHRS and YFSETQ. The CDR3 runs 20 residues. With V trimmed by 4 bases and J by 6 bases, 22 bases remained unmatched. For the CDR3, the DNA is TGCGCCAGCAGCCCCGTCGGGACAGGGTCTATAGCTTCAAGCGCCGGGGAGCTGTTTTTT. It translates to CASSPVGTGSIASSAGELFF.

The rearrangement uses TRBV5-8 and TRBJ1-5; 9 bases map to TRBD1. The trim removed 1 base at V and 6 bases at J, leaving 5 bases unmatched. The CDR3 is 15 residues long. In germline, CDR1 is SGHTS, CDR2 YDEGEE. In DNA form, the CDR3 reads TGTGCCAGCAGCTTGAGGACAGGGGACACTCAGCCCCAGCATTTT. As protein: CASSLRTGDTQPQHF. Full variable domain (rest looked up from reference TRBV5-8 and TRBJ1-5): EAGVTQSPTHLIKTRGQQATLRCSPISGHTSVYWYQQALGLGLQFLLWYDEGEERNRGNFPPRFSGRQFPNYSSELNVNALELEDSALYLCASSLRTGDTQPQHFGDGTRLSIL.

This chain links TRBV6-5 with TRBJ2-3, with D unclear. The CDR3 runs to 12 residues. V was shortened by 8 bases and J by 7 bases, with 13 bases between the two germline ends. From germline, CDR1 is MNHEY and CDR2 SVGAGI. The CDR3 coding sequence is TGTGCCAGCGGTTTCGGTGAGAATACGCAGTATTTT. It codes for CASGFGENTQYF.